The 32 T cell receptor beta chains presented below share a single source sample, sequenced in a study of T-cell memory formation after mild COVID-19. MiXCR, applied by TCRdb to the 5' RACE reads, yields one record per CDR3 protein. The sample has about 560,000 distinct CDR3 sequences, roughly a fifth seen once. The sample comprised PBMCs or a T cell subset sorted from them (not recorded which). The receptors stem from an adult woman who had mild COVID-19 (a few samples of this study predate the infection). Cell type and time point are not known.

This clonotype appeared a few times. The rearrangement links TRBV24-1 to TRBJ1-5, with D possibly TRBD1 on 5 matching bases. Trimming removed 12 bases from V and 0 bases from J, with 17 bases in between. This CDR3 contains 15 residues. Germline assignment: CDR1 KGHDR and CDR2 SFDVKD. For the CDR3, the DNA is TGTGCCCCATGGAGACAGAGGTATAGCAATCAGCCCCAGCATTTT. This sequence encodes CAPWRQRYSNQPQHF.

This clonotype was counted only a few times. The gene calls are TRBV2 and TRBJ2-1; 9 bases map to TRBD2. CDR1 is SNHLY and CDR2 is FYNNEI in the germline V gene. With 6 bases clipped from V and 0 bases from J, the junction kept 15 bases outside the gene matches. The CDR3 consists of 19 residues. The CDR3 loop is CASRAGGSGGPSSYNEQFF. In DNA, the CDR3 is TGTGCCAGCAGGGCCGGGGGAAGCGGGGGGCCGAGCTCCTACAATGAGCAGTTCTTC.

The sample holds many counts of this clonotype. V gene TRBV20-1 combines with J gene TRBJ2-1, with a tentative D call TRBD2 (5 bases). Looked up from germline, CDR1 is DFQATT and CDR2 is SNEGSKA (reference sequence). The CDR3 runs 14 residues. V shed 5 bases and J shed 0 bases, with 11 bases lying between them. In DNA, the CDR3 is TGCAGTGCTTCCCGGGGTAGCTCCTACAATGAGCAGTTCTTC. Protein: CSASRGSSYNEQFF.

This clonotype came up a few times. CDR3 loop: CASSLSGSTGPDEQYF. CDR3 nucleotides: TGTGCCAGCAGTCTATCAGGATCGACAGGGCCTGACGAGCAGTACTTC. The rearrangement links TRBV28 to TRBJ2-7; 7 bases are shared with TRBD1. This CDR3 spans 16 amino acids. The J segment lost 5 bases and the V segment lost 5 bases, leaving 15 bases of the junction unmatched. Germline CDR1 reads MDHEN; CDR2 reads SYDVKM.

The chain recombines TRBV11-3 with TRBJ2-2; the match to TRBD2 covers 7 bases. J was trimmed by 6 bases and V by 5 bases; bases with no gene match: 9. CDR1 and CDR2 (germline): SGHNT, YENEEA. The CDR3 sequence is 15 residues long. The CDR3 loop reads CASSRMAGRAGELFF. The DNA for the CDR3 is TGTGCCAGCAGCCGAATGGCAGGGAGGGCCGGGGAGCTGTTTTTT. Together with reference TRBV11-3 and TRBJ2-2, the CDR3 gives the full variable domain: EAGVVQSPRYKIIEKKQPVAFWCNPISGHNTLYWYLQNLGQGPELLIRYENEEAVDDSQLPKDRFSAERLKGVDSTLKIQPAELGDSAVYLCASSRMAGRAGELFFGEGSRLTVL.

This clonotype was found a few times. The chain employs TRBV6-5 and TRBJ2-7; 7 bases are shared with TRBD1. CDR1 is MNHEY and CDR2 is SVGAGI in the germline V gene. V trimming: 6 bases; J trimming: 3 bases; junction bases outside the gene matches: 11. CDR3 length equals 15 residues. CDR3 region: CASSPDGQAGYEQYF. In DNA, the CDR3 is TGTGCCAGCAGCCCTGATGGACAGGCCGGCTACGAGCAGTACTTC.

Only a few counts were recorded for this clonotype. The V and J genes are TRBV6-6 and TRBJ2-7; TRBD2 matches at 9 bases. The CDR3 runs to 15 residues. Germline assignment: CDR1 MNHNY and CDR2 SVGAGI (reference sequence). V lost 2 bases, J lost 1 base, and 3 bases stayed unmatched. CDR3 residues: CASSYKREVSYEQYF. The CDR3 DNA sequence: TGTGCCAGCAGTTACAAGCGGGAGGTATCCTACGAGCAGTACTTC.

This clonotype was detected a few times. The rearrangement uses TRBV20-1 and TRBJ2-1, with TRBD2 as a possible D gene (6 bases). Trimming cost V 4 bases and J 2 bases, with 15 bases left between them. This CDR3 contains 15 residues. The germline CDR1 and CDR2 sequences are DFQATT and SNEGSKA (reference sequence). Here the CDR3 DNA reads TGCAGTGCTACCATTTTTAGCGGTACCTACAATGAGCAGTTCTTC. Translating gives CSATIFSGTYNEQFF.

The CDR3 protein is CASSQDHSGTFYGANVLTF. In nucleotides, the CDR3 is TGTGCCAGCAGCCAAGATCATAGCGGGACCTTTTACGGGGCCAACGTCCTGACTTTC. This chain uses TRBV4-2 with TRBJ2-6; 8 bases are shared with TRBD2. CDR1 is LGHNA, CDR2 YNFKEQ, per germline. The CDR3 spans 19 residues. J lost 4 bases, V lost 0 bases, and 11 bases had no gene match.

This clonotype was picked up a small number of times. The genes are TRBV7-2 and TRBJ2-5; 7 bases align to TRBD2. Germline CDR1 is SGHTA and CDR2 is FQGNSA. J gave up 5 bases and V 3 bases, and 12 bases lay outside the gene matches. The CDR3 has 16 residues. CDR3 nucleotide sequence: TGTGCCAGCAGCTTTTCTCCCGGCGGGAGTGGGGAGACCCAGTACTTC. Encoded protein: CASSFSPGGSGETQYF.

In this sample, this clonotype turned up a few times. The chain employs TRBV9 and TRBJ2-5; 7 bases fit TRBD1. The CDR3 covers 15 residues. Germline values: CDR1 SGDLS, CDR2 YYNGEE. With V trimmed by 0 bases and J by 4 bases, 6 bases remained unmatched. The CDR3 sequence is CASSVASDRSETQYF. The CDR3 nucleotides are TGTGCCAGCAGCGTAGCTTCGGACAGGTCAGAGACCCAGTACTTC.

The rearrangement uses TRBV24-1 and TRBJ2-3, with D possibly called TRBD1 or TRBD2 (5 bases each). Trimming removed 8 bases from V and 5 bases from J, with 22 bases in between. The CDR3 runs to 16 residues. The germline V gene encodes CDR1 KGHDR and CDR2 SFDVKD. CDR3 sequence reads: CATILTMGLAGDTQYF. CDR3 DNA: TGTGCCACCATCCTTACTATGGGGCTGGCGGGAGATACGCAGTATTTT.

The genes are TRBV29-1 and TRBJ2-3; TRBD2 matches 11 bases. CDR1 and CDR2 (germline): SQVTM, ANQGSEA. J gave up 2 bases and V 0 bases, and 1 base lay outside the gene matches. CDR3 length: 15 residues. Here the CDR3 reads CSVEDSGRATDTQYF. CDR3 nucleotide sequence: TGCAGCGTTGAAGATAGCGGGAGGGCCACAGATACGCAGTATTTT.

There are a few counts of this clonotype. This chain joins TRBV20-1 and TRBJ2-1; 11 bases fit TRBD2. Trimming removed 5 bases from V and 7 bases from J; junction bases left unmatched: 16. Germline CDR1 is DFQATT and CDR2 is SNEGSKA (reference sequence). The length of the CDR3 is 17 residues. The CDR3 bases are TGCAGTGCTCCCCTCCCTGAACTAGCGGGAGTAAAAAATGAGCAGTTCTTC. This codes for CSAPLPELAGVKNEQFF.

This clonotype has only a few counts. The CDR3 DNA sequence: TGCGCCAGCAGCTTGTTACAGGGGATATACGAGCAGTACTTC. This sequence encodes CASSLLQGIYEQYF. The chain couples TRBV5-1 to TRBJ2-7; 7 bases line up with TRBD1. Germline trimming cut 1 base from V and 4 bases from J; bases unmatched to any gene: 5. In germline, CDR1 is SGHRS, CDR2 YFSETQ. CDR3 length equals 14 residues.

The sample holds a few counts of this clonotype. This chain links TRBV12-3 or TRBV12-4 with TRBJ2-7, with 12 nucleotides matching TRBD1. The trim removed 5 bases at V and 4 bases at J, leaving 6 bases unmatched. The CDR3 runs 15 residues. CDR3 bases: TGTGCCAGCAGTGCCGGGGACAGGGGGCTTTACGAGCAGTACTTC. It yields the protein CASSAGDRGLYEQYF.

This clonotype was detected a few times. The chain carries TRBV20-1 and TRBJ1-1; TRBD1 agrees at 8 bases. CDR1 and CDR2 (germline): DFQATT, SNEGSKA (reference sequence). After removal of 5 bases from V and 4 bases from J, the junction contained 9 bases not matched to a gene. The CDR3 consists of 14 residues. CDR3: CSAGQGMRSTEAFF. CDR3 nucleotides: TGCAGTGCTGGACAGGGTATGAGGTCCACTGAAGCTTTCTTT.

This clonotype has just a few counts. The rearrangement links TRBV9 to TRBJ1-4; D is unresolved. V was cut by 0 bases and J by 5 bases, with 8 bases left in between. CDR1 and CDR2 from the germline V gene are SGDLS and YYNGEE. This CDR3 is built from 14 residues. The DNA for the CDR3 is TGTGCCAGCAGCGTAGATAATGCGAATGAAAAACTGTTTTTT. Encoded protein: CASSVDNANEKLFF.

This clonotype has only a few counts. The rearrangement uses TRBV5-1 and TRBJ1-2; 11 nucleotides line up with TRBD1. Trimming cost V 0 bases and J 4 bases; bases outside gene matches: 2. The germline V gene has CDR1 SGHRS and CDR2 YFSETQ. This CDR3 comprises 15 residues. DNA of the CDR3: TGCGCCAGCAGCTTGGGGGACAGGGGGACCTATGGCTACACCTTC. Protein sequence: CASSLGDRGTYGYTF.

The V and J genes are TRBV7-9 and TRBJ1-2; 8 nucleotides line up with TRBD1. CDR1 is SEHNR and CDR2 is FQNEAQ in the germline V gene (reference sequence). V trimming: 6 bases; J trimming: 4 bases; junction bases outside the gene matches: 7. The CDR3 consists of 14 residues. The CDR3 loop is CASRWTGTGYGYTF. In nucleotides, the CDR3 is TGTGCCAGCAGATGGACAGGGACAGGCTATGGCTACACCTTC.

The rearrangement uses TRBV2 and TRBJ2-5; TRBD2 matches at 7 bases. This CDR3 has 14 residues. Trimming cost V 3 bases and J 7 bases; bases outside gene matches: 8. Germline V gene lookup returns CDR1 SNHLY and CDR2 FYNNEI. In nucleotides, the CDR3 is TGTGCCAGCAGTGACCGGCGGGAGCGGAGGACCCAGTACTTC. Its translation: CASSDRRERRTQYF.

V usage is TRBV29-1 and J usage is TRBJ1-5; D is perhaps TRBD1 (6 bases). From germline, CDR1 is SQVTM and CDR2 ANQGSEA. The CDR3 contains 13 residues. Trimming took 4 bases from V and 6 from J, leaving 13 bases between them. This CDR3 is CSVATGVGQPQHF. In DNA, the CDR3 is TGCAGCGTTGCGACAGGAGTTGGTCAGCCCCAGCATTTT. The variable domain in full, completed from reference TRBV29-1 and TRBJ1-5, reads SAVISQKPSRDICQRGTSLTIQCQVDSQVTMMFWYRQQPGQSLTLIATANQGSEATYESGFVIDKFPISRPNLTFSTLTVSNMSPEDSSIYLCSVATGVGQPQHFGDGTRLSIL.

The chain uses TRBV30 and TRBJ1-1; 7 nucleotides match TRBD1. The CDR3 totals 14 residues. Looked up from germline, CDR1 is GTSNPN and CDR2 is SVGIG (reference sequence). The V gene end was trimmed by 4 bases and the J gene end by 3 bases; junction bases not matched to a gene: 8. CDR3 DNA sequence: TGTGCCTGGATCAACAGGGGAGGGTACACTGAAGCTTTCTTT. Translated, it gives CAWINRGGYTEAFF.

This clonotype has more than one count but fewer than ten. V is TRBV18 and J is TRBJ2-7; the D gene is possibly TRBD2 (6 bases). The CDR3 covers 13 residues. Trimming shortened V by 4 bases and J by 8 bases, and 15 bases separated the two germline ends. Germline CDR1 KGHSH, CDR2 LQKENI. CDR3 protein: CASSLDWRGKQYF. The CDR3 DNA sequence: TGTGCCAGCTCACTAGACTGGAGGGGCAAGCAGTACTTC.

The CDR3 DNA follows: TGCGCCAGCAGCCAATTTGGTTCACCCCTCCACTTT. As protein: CASSQFGSPLHF. This sequence joins TRBV4-1 and TRBJ1-6; no reliable D call. The CDR3 has 12 residues. Trimming cost V 2 bases and J 9 bases, with 5 bases left between them. The germline gives CDR1 MGHRA, CDR2 YSYEKL.

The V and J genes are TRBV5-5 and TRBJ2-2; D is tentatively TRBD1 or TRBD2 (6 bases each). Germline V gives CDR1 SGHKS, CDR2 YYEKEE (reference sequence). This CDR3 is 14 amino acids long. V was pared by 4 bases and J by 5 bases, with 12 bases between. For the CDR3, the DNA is TGTGCCAGCAGCCCCCGGGGGCGGACCGGGGAGCTGTTTTTT. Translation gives CASSPRGRTGELFF.

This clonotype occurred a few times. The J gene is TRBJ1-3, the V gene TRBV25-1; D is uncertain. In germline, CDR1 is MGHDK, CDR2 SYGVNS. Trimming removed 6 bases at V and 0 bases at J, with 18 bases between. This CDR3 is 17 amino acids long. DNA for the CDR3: TGTGCCAGCAGCAACCTAGACCCGGGCCCCTCTGGAAACACCATATATTTT. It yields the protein CASSNLDPGPSGNTIYF.

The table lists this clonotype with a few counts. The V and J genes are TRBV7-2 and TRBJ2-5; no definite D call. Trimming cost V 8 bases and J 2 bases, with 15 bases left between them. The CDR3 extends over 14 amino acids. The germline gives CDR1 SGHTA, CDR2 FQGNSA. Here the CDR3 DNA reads TGTGCCAGCTCCCTCCTAGTGGCTCAAGAGACCCAGTACTTC. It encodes CASSLLVAQETQYF.

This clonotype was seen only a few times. The CDR3 region has the DNA TGTGCCAGCAGTGCCGGACAGGGGTTTGGGTTCACTGAAGCTTTCTTT. Its translation is CASSAGQGFGFTEAFF. The V and J genes are TRBV2 and TRBJ1-1; 9 nucleotides align to TRBD1. There are 16 residues in the CDR3. Losses at the gene ends were 4 bases for V and 4 bases for J; bases not matched to a gene: 10. Germline CDR1 and CDR2: SNHLY and FYNNEI.

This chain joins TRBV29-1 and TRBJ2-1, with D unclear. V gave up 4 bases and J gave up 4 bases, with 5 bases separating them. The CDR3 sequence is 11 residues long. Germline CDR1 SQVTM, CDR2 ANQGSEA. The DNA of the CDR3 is TGCAGCGTTGTTTTGTACAATGAGCAGTTCTTC. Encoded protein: CSVVLYNEQFF.

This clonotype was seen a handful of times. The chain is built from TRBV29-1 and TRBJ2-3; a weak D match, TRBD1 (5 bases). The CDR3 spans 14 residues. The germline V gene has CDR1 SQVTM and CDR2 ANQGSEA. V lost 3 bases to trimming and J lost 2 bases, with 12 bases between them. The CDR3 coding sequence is TGCAGCGTTGATGCAGGGATCAACACAGATACGCAGTATTTT. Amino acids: CSVDAGINTDTQYF.

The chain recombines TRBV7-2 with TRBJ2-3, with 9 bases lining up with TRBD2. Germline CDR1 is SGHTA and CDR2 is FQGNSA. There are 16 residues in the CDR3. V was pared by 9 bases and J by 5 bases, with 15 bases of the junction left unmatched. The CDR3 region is CARISRAGGPRDTQYF. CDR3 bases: TGTGCCAGAATCAGTCGGGCGGGAGGGCCTCGAGATACGCAGTATTTT. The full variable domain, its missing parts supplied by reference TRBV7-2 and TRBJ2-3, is GAGVSQSPSNKVTEKGKDVELRCDPISGHTALYWYRQSLGQGLEFLIYFQGNSAPDKSGLPSDRFSAERTGGSVSTLTIQRTQQEDSAVYLCARISRAGGPRDTQYFGPGTRLTVL.